This T cell receptor beta chain derives from a study of regulatory T cells in long-lasting Graves disease. Study-level information: Those with persistent Graves' disease had received antithyroid drugs for over 5 years with positive TSH receptor antibodies. Notes on the study in general: Blood alone, not thyroid tissue, was studied.

Arm-PCR of CDR3 regions and iRepertoire HTBI primers were the basis on which TCR beta libraries were built. Per the authors' pipeline: Identified across the samples were 50 to 70 TRBV segments and 13 to 15 TRBJ segments. In TCRdb, the multiplex PCR reads were re-called with MiXCR into one record per CDR3 protein. TCRdb, not the original authors, processed these V and J calls. The sample yields about 290,000 distinct CDR3 sequences, around 20% seen once. Time point specified: persistent/refractory GD, antithyroid drugs over 5 years with positive TRAb. Following extraction of RNA from PBMCs, that RNA was used to make the TCR library. Each of the patients was recruited from an endocrinology department situated in Xi'an, China. On this clonotype itself: Its cognate antigen is unknown.

The CDR3 consists of 14 residues. Trimming removed 3 bases from V and 8 bases from J, with 16 bases in between. Germline values: CDR1 ENHRY, CDR2 SYGVKD. V is TRBV10-3 and J is TRBJ1-2, with a possible D match to TRBD1 (6 bases). The sequencing here drew on peripheral blood mononuclear cells (PBMCs), taken when the disease was refractory, from a patient treated with antithyroid drugs. The origin of this receptor is a female donor with Graves disease. The CDR3 DNA reads TGTGCCATCAGTGAAAGTGACAGGACATACGGCTACACCTTC. Translation: CAISESDRTYGYTF.